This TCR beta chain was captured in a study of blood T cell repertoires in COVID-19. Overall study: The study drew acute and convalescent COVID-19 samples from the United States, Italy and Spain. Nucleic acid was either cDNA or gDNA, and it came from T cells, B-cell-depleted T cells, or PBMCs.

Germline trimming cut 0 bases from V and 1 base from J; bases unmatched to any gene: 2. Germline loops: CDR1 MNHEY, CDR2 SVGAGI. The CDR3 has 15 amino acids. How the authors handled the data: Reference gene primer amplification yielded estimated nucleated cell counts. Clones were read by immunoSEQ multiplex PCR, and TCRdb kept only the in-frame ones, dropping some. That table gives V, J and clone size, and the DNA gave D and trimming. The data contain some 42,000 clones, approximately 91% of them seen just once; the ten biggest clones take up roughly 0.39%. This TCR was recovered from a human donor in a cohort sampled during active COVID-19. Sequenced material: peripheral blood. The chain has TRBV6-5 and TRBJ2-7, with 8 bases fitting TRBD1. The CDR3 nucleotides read TGTGCCAGCAGTTACTCATGGGACAGGTCCTACGAGCAGTACTTC. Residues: CASSYSWDRSYEQYF.